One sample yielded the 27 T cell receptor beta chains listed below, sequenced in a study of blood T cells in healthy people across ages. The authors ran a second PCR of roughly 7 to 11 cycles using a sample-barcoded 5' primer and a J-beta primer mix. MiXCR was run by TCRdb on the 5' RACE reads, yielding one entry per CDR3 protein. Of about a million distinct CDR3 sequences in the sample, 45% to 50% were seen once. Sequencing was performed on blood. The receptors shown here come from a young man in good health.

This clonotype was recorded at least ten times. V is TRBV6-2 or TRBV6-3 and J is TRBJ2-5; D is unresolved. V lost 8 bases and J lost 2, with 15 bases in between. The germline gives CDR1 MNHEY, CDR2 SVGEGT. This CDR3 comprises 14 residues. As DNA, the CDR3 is TGTGCCAGCCGAAGGGCCGGGTCACAAGAGACCCAGTACTTC. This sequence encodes CASRRAGSQETQYF.

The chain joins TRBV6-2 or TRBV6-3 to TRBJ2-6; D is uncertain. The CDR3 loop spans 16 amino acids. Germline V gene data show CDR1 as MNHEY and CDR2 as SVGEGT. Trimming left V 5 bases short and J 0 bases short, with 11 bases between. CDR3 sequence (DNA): TGTGCCAGCAGTGGAGCAGGAGTCTCTGGGGCCAACGTCCTGACTTTC. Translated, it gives CASSGAGVSGANVLTF.

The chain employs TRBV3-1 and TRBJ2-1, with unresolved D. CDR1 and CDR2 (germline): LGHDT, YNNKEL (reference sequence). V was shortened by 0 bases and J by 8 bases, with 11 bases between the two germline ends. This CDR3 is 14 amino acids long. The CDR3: CASSQENLVHEQFF. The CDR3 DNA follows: TGTGCCAGCAGCCAAGAAAACCTCGTGCATGAGCAGTTCTTC.

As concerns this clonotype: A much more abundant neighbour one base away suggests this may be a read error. In nucleotides, the CDR3 is TGTGCCAGCAGAGAGGGGCGGAACACTGAAGCTTTCTTT. Protein product: CASREGRNTEAFF. This rearrangement joins TRBV7-9 to TRBJ1-1; perhaps TRBD1 as D (5 bases). The CDR3 has 13 amino acids. V was clipped by 6 bases and J by 1 base, with 9 bases between them. Per the germline V gene, CDR1 is SEHNR and CDR2 is FQNEAQ (reference sequence).

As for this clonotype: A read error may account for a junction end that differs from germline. CDR3 amino acids: CTSSLGRVATDTQYF. DNA for the CDR3: TGCACCAGCAGCTTGGGGCGGGTAGCGACAGATACGCAGTATTTT. This chain links TRBV5-1 with TRBJ2-3; D may be TRBD1 or TRBD2 (5 bases each). In germline, CDR1 is SGHRS, CDR2 YFSETQ. This CDR3 has 15 amino acids.

Here the CDR3 reads CASSLRQGAYPYEQYF. DNA for the CDR3: TGCGCCAGCAGCCTAAGACAGGGGGCCTATCCCTACGAGCAGTACTTC. The chain has TRBV4-1 and TRBJ2-7; 10 nucleotides match TRBD1. CDR3 length equals 16 residues. The ends lost 4 bases at V and 2 bases at J; junction bases unmatched: 8. The germline CDR1 and CDR2 sequences are MGHRA and YSYEKL.

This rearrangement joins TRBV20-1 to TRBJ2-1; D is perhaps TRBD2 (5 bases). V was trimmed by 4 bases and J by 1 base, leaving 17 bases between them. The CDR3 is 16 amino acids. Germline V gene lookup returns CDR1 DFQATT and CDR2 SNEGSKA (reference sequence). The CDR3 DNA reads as TGCAGTGCTAAACCCGGGCGGGTGCCTTCCTACAATGAGCAGTTCTTC. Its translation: CSAKPGRVPSYNEQFF.

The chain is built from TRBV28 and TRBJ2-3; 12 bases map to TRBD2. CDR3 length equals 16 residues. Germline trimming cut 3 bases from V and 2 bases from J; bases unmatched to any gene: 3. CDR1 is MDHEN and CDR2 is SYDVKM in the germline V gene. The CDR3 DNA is TGTGCCAGCAGTTTTACTAGCGGGGGGTCCACAGATACGCAGTATTTT. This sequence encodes CASSFTSGGSTDTQYF.

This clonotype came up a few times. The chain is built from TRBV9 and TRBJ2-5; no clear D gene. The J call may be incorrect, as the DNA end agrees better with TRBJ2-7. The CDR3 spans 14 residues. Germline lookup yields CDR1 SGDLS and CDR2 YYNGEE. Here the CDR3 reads CASSVDRNSYEQYF. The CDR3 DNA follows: TGTGCCAGCAGCGTAGACAGAAACTCCTACGAGCAGTACTTC.

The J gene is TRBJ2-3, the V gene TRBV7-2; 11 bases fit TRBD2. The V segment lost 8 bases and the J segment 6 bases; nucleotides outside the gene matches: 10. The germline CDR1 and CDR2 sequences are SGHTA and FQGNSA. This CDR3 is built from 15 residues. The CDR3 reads CASLRLAGGRDTQYF. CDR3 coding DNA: TGTGCCAGCCTCCGGCTAGCGGGGGGTAGGGATACGCAGTATTTT.

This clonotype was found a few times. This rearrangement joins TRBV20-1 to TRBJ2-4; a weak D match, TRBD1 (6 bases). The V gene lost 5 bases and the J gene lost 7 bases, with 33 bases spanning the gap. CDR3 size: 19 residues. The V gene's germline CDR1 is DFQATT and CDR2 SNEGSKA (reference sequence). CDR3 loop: CSAPIIRSQGGLIGNIQYF. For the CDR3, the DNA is TGCAGTGCTCCCATAATCCGGTCACAGGGTGGGTTGATTGGTAACATTCAGTACTTC.

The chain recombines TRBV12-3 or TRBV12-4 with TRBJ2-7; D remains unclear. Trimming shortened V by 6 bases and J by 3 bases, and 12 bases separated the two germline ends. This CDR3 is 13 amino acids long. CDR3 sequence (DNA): TGTGCCAGCAGGGGCCTTAGAGGCTACGAGCAGTACTTC. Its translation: CASRGLRGYEQYF.

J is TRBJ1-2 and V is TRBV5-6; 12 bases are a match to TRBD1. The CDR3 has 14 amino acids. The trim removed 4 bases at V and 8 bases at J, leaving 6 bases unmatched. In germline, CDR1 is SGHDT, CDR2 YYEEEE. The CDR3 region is CASSTGTGGTGYTF. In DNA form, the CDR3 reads TGTGCCAGCAGCACCGGGACAGGGGGCACGGGCTACACCTTC.

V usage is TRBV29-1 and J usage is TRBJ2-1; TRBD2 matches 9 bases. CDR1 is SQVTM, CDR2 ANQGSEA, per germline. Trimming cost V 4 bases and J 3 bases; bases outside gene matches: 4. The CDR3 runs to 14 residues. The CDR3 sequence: CSVGTSADYNEQFF. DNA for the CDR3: TGCAGCGTTGGGACTAGCGCGGACTACAATGAGCAGTTCTTC.

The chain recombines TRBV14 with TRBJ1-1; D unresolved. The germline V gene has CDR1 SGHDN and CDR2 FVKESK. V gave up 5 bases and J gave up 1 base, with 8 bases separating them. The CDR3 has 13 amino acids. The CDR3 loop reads CASSYQWNTEAFF. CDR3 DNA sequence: TGTGCCAGCAGCTATCAGTGGAACACTGAAGCTTTCTTT.

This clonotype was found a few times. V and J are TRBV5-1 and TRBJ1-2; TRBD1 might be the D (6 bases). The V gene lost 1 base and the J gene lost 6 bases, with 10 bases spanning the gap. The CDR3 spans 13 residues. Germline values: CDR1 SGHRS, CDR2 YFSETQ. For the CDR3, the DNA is TGCGCCAGCAGCTTGAGGGGGAGGGATGGCTACACCTTC. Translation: CASSLRGRDGYTF.

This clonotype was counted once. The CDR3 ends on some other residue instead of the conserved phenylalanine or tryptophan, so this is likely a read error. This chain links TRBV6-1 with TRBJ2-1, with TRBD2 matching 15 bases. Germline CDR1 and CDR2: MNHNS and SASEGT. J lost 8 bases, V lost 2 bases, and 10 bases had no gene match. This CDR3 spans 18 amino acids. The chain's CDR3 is CASSESGTSGGPRDEQFC. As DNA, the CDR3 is TGTGCCAGCAGTGAAAGCGGGACTAGCGGGGGGCCTAGAGATGAGCAGTTCTGC.

The CDR3 spells CASRSGIPNEKLFF. CDR3 DNA: TGTGCCAGCAGATCCGGGATACCTAATGAAAAACTGTTTTTT. The rearrangement uses TRBV12-3 or TRBV12-4 and TRBJ1-4; no reliable D call. Trimming removed 6 bases at V and 3 bases at J, with 11 bases between. This CDR3 contains 14 residues.

In DNA, the CDR3 is TGCAGTGCTGAGGGGACAGCCGGCGAGCAGTACTTC. Its translation is CSAEGTAGEQYF. This chain links TRBV20-1 with TRBJ2-7, with TRBD1 identical over 7 bases. Germline loops: CDR1 DFQATT, CDR2 SNEGSKA (reference sequence). This CDR3 region has 12 residues. Germline trimming cut 5 bases from V and 6 bases from J; bases unmatched to any gene: 7.

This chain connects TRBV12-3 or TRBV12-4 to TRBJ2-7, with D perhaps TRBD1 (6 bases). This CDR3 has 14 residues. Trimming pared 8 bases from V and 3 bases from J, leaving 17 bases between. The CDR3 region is CASGITGMNYEQYF. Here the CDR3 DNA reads TGTGCCAGCGGGATTACAGGGATGAACTACGAGCAGTACTTC.

CDR3 coding DNA: TGCAGTTATTCAGGGGGCCCCAACGAGCAGTACTTC. Protein sequence: CSYSGGPNEQYF. The V gene is TRBV29-1, the J gene TRBJ2-7, with TRBD1 matching over 8 bases. In germline, CDR1 is SQVTM, CDR2 ANQGSEA. The length of the CDR3 is 12 residues.

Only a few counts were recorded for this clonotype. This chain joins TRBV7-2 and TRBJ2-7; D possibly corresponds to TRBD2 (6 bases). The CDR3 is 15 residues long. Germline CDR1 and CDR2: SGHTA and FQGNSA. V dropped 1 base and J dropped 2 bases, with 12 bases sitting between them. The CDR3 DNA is TGTGCCAGCAGCTTAGGGCGGGACTTTGCCTACGAGCAGTACTTC. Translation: CASSLGRDFAYEQYF.

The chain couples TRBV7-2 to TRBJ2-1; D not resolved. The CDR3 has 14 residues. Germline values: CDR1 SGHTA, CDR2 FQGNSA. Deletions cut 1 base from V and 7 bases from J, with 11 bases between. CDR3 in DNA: TGTGCCAGCAGCTTAGTACTCCTGGCGAATGAGCAGTTCTTC. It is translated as CASSLVLLANEQFF.

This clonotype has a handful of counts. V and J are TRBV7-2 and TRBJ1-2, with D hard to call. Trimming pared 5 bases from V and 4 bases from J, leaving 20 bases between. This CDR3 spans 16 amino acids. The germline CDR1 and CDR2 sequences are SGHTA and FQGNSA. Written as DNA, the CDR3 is TGTGCCAGCAGCCCAGAAAGGTCTACAGTCCGCTATGGCTACACCTTC. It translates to CASSPERSTVRYGYTF.

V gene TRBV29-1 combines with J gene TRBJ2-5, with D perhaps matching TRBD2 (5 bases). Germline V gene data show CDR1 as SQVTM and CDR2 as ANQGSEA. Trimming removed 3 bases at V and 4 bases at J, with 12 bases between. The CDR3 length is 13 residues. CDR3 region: CSVDGRAGETQYF. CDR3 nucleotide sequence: TGCAGCGTTGACGGTAGGGCGGGAGAGACCCAGTACTTC.

The CDR3 spells CASSRGGLHNSPLHF. The CDR3 DNA is TGTGCCAGCAGTAGAGGGGGCCTCCATAATTCACCCCTCCACTTT. The V gene is TRBV28, the J gene TRBJ1-6; 7 bases match TRBD1. V was pared by 5 bases and J by 5 bases, with 6 bases of the junction left unmatched. Per germline, CDR1 MDHEN and CDR2 SYDVKM. The CDR3 covers 15 residues.

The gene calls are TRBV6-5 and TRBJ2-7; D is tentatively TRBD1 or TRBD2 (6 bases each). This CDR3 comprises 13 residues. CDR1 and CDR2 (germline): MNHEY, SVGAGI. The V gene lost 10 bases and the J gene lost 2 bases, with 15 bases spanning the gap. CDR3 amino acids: CATVGGDTYEQYF. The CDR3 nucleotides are TGTGCCACTGTTGGCGGGGACACCTACGAGCAGTACTTC.